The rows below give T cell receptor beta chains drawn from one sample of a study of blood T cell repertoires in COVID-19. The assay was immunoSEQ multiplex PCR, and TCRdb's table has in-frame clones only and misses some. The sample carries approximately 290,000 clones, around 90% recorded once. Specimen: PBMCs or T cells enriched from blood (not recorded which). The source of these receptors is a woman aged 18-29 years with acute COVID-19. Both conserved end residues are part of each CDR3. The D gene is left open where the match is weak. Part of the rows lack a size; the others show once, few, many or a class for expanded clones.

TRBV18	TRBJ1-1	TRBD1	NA	CASSERQGAMNTEAFF	TGTGCCAGCTCAGAGAGACAGGGGGCGATGAACACTGAAGCTTTCTTT
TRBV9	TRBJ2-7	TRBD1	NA	CASSPDRDQGEQYF	TGTGCCAGCAGCCCTGACAGGGATCAGGGAGAGCAGTACTTC
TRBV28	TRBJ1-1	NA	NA	CASSSQGARAFF	TGTGCCAGCAGTTCCCAAGGGGCGCGGGCTTTCTTT
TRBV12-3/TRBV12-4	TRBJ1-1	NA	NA	CASTPGQNTEAFF	TGTGCCAGCACCCCGGGACAGAACACTGAAGCTTTCTTT
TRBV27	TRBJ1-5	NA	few	CASKPSRQNNQPQHF	TGTGCCAGCAAACCCTCCCGACAGAACAATCAGCCCCAGCATTTT
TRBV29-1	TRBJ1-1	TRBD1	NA	CSVVPTGGNEAFF	TGCAGCGTTGTCCCGACAGGGGGTAATGAAGCTTTCTTT
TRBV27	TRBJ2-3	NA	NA	CASSLFADTQYF	TGTGCCAGCAGTTTATTCGCAGATACGCAGTATTTT
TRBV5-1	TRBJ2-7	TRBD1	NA	CASSLGGTASYEQYF	TGCGCCAGCAGCTTGGGGGGGACAGCCTCCTACGAGCAGTACTTC
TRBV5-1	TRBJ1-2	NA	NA	CASSLVPGQSQYGYTF	TGCGCCAGCAGTTTAGTACCGGGACAAAGTCAGTATGGCTACACCTTC
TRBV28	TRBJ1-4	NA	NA	CATQAPNEKLFF	TGTGCCACCCAGGCGCCTAATGAAAAACTGTTTTTT
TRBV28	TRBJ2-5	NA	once	CASSLPAGETQYF	TGTGCCAGCAGTTTGCCTGCCGGGGAGACCCAGTACTTC
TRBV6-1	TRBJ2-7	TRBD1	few	CASSEVWTGGYEQYF	TGTGCCAGCAGTGAGGTTTGGACAGGGGGCTACGAGCAGTACTTC
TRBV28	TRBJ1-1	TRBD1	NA	CASSLSLGQGMTEAFF	TGTGCCAGCAGTTTGTCCCTAGGACAGGGCATGACTGAAGCTTTCTTT
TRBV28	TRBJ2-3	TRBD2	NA	CASSLQLASTDTQYF	TGTGCCAGCAGTTTACAACTAGCGAGCACAGATACGCAGTATTTT
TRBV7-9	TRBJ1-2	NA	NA	CASSLGEGTDVYYGYTF	TGTGCCAGCAGCTTAGGTGAGGGAACGGATGTTTACTATGGCTACACCTTC